This T cell receptor beta chain was sequenced in a study of T-cell reconstitution after alpha-beta-depleted transplantation in children. Unique molecular identifiers were used in preparing the TCRbeta library. TCRdb ran MiXCR on the PCR reads and lists one entry per CDR3 protein. Here the sample spans some 200,000 distinct CDR3 sequences, 6.5% to 7.5% being singletons. This clonotype was observed at least ten times. Deletions cut 0 bases from V and 5 bases from J, with 13 bases between. In germline, CDR1 is DFQATT, CDR2 SNEGSKA (reference sequence). The length of the CDR3 is 15 residues. This TCR derives from a human donor who donated a stem cell graft to a child with Wiskott-Aldrich syndrome. The material sequenced was PBMCs from the stem cell graft donor, taken from the stem cell graft. The V call is TRBV20-1, the J call TRBJ2-2, with D possibly matching TRBD2 (5 bases). This CDR3 is CSARDFHRETGELFF. CDR3 DNA: TGCAGTGCTAGAGATTTCCACCGGGAAACCGGGGAGCTGTTTTTT.